This TCR beta chain stems from a study of blood T cell repertoires in COVID-19 (dated by TCRdb to 2018 to 2021). In terms of the full investigation: Samples covering the acute and convalescent phases of COVID-19 were provided by collaborators in the United States, Italy and Spain. The material from the prospective study consisted of cDNA or gDNA derived from T cells, B-cell-depleted T cells, or PBMCs. The dataset comprised deeply sampled blood TCRbeta repertoires from subjects exposed to, actively infected with, or recovered from COVID-19. A freely available public database, intended as a resource for researchers studying the immune response to SARS-CoV-2, is where the repertoires were released. The samples were drawn from the first 160 participants of the ongoing ImmuneRACE study and from over 950 subjects provided by 6 global collaborators. Sample metadata almost always included a de-identified subject ID, COVID-19 status, age in years and sex. Where HLA class I and class II types were available, the types were taken from metadata supplied by the sample provider, not from assay-based typing.

Note on this clone: No antigen is known for it. No base quality information exists; no much larger clone differs at one position.

TCRbeta CDR3 regions were amplified from genomic DNA using the immunoSEQ Assay, a bias-controlled multiplex PCR. The study's processing was this. The number of nucleated cells in each sample was estimated by amplification of reference gene primers within the assay. To quantify the absolute abundance of each unique TCRbeta CDR3 rearrangement, sequence reads were collapsed and filtered. For each sample, productive Simpson clonality was calculated as the square root of Simpson's diversity index over productive rearrangements. TCRdb provides this immuneACCESS table in a form limited to in-frame rearrangements. Some clones are lacking; in checked studies, under half of them reflect an unresolved V gene, and why the rest are absent is not known. The DNA gave D and trimming, while V, J and clone size come from that table. For this sample the table gives approximately 300,000 clones, of which 85% were detected only once. The biggest ten clones account for over 1.5% of the sample.

V ends up 8 bases short and J 3 bases short, with an unmatched junction base count of 3. In the germline V gene (reference sequence), CDR1 corresponds to LNHDA and CDR2 to SQIVND. The CDR3, cysteine through phenylalanine, is 12 amino acids long. The read is trimmed to its CDR3 DNA, 36 bases read in frame from base 1. The study at large found these results: The quantity of clinical and demographic metadata differed by source and by participant and was supplied without curation.

Enrolling through a virtual design, the prospective study's participants ranged in age from about 18 to 89 years and lived across some 22 United States geographic areas. In the prospective study, participants were assigned to cohorts based on the clinical history participants reported in a screening survey and a study questionnaire. A participant counted as exposed if, within 2 weeks of entering the study, that participant had been in contact with someone who had a PCR-confirmed or clinician-diagnosed COVID-19 case. Each participant in the prospective study had whole blood, serum and a nasopharyngeal or oropharyngeal swab collected by mobile phlebotomists. Additional blood draws and questionnaires over an approximately two-month period could optionally be provided by prospective study participants. Before DNA extraction, prospective study blood samples were shipped either frozen or at room temperature.

The rearrangement joined TRBV19 to TRBJ1-2; the central 7 bases match TRBD1. The sequence was obtained from a woman in her 30s who had been exposed to COVID-19. Sequenced sample: PBMCs or T cells enriched from blood (not recorded which). The CDR3 corresponds to CASGDSYYGYTF. The DNA is TGTGCCAGTGGGGACAGCTACTATGGCTACACCTTC.